The rows below give T cell receptor beta chains drawn from one sample of a study of post-analysis software for immune sequencing data. From the PCR reads, TCRdb called clonotypes with MiXCR, one entry per CDR3 protein. The sample consists of fewer than 600,000 distinct CDR3 sequences, around 40% of them appearing once. The sequencing input was blood. Source of these receptors: a girl aged 10 to 17 with multiple sclerosis. Each CDR3 is given with its conserved first and last residue. A D gene is named only where the DNA matches it firmly. Clone size is shown for a subset of rows, as once, few, many or a class of expanded clone.

j_call: TRBJ2-2; clone_size: few; v_call: TRBV7-2; d_call: TRBD1; cdr3_aa: CASSLSGGVSTGELFF; cdr3_nt: TGTGCCAGCAGCTTATCAGGGGGAGTGAGCACCGGGGAGCTGTTTTTT
j_call: TRBJ2-1; clone_size: -; v_call: TRBV7-2; d_call: -; cdr3_aa: CASSFHPTVAGYNEQFF; cdr3_nt: TGTGCCAGCAGCTTTCACCCGACCGTCGCGGGTTACAATGAGCAGTTCTTC
j_call: TRBJ2-7; clone_size: -; v_call: TRBV20-1; d_call: TRBD2; cdr3_aa: CSATGTSNTYEQYF; cdr3_nt: TGCAGTGCCACCGGGACTAGCAATACCTACGAGCAGTACTTC
j_call: TRBJ2-7; clone_size: -; v_call: TRBV7-6; d_call: TRBD2; cdr3_aa: CASSPTSGRVGEQYF; cdr3_nt: TGTGCCAGCAGCCCCACTAGCGGGAGGGTGGGCGAGCAGTACTTC
j_call: TRBJ1-2; clone_size: -; v_call: TRBV5-5; d_call: -; cdr3_aa: CASFRDGGLYGYTF; cdr3_nt: TGTGCCAGCTTCCGGGACGGCGGCCTCTATGGCTACACCTTC
j_call: TRBJ1-4; clone_size: -; v_call: TRBV10-3; d_call: -; cdr3_aa: CAPEATCPSEPTGEKLFF; cdr3_nt: TGTGCCCCCGAGGCCACCTGCCCTTCCGAGCCCACCGGGGAAAAACTGTTTTTT
j_call: TRBJ2-5; clone_size: -; v_call: TRBV5-5; d_call: -; cdr3_aa: CASIPSAQETQYF; cdr3_nt: TGTGCCAGCATCCCATCTGCGCAAGAGACCCAGTACTTC
j_call: TRBJ1-6; clone_size: few; v_call: TRBV9; d_call: -; cdr3_aa: CASSVVGGYNSPLHF; cdr3_nt: TGTGCCAGCAGCGTAGTGGGTGGATATAATTCACCCCTCCACTTT
j_call: TRBJ1-2; clone_size: few; v_call: TRBV11-2; d_call: -; cdr3_aa: CASSLERIGGAGGYTF; cdr3_nt: TGTGCCAGCAGCTTAGAACGTATCGGGGGCGCCGGTGGCTACACCTTC
j_call: TRBJ1-2; clone_size: -; v_call: TRBV30; d_call: -; cdr3_aa: CAWSPQPGQPYGYTF; cdr3_nt: TGTGCCTGGAGCCCCCAACCGGGACAACCCTATGGCTACACCTTC
j_call: TRBJ2-1; clone_size: -; v_call: TRBV10-2; d_call: -; cdr3_aa: CASSTVLVYNEQFF; cdr3_nt: TGCGCCAGCTCCACCGTCCTAGTCTACAATGAGCAGTTCTTC
j_call: TRBJ2-7; clone_size: -; v_call: TRBV12-3/TRBV12-4; d_call: -; cdr3_aa: CASSLGAGGGYEQYF; cdr3_nt: TGTGCCAGCAGTTTAGGAGCCGGGGGCGGGTACGAGCAGTACTTC
j_call: TRBJ1-1; clone_size: -; v_call: TRBV18; d_call: -; cdr3_aa: CASSPVLRGGTEAFF; cdr3_nt: TGTGCCAGCTCACCTGTACTAAGGGGGGGCACTGAAGCTTTCTTT
j_call: TRBJ1-2; clone_size: -; v_call: TRBV12-3/TRBV12-4; d_call: -; cdr3_aa: CASSLLGFYGYTF; cdr3_nt: TGTGCCAGCAGCCTGTTGGGGTTTTATGGCTACACCTTC
j_call: TRBJ2-3; clone_size: once; v_call: TRBV4-2; d_call: TRBD2; cdr3_aa: CASSPGLAGLGDTQYF; cdr3_nt: TGTGCCAGCAGCCCCGGACTAGCGGGATTGGGAGATACGCAGTATTTT
j_call: TRBJ2-3; clone_size: few; v_call: TRBV6-6; d_call: TRBD2; cdr3_aa: CASTESGTSVTDTQYF; cdr3_nt: TGTGCCAGCACGGAGTCCGGGACTAGCGTAACAGATACGCAGTATTTT
j_call: TRBJ2-7; clone_size: many; v_call: TRBV5-5; d_call: TRBD1; cdr3_aa: CASSHGQGAYEQYF; cdr3_nt: TGTGCCAGCAGCCACGGACAGGGTGCCTACGAGCAGTACTTC
j_call: TRBJ2-7; clone_size: -; v_call: TRBV4-1; d_call: TRBD2; cdr3_aa: CASRPTETSSSYEQYF; cdr3_nt: TGCGCCAGCAGACCTACCGAGACTAGCAGTTCCTACGAGCAGTACTTC
j_call: TRBJ2-5; clone_size: -; v_call: TRBV7-9; d_call: TRBD2; cdr3_aa: CASSGGGSSGETQYF; cdr3_nt: TGTGCCAGCAGCGGTGGCGGGAGTAGTGGGGAGACCCAGTACTTC
j_call: TRBJ2-4; clone_size: -; v_call: TRBV20-1; d_call: -; cdr3_aa: CSVGDGAIQYF; cdr3_nt: TGCAGTGTGGGTGACGGGGCCATTCAGTACTTC
j_call: TRBJ1-1; clone_size: few; v_call: TRBV9; d_call: -; cdr3_aa: CASSVATGGNTEAFF; cdr3_nt: TGTGCCAGCAGCGTAGCTACGGGCGGGAACACTGAAGCTTTCTTT
j_call: TRBJ2-1; clone_size: -; v_call: TRBV10-2; d_call: TRBD2; cdr3_aa: CASSSTSTGGRFF; cdr3_nt: TGCGCCAGCAGCTCGACTAGCACGGGTGGGCGGTTCTTC
j_call: TRBJ2-2; clone_size: -; v_call: TRBV7-3; d_call: -; cdr3_aa: CASSYLANTGELFF; cdr3_nt: TGTGCCAGCAGCTATTTGGCAAACACCGGGGAGCTGTTTTTT
j_call: TRBJ2-1; clone_size: few; v_call: TRBV20-1; d_call: -; cdr3_aa: CSATPRGDEQFF; cdr3_nt: TGCAGTGCCACTCCGAGGGGAGATGAGCAGTTCTTC
j_call: TRBJ2-1; clone_size: -; v_call: TRBV7-3; d_call: -; cdr3_aa: CASSSQASTQGNEQFF; cdr3_nt: TGTGCCAGCAGCTCCCAAGCCTCCACACAGGGCAATGAGCAGTTCTTC
j_call: TRBJ2-3; clone_size: -; v_call: TRBV20-1; d_call: -; cdr3_aa: CSARDMEPGTQYF; cdr3_nt: TGCAGTGCTAGAGATATGGAACCGGGTACGCAGTATTTT
j_call: TRBJ2-3; clone_size: few; v_call: TRBV7-3; d_call: -; cdr3_aa: CASSLTLRGTDTQYF; cdr3_nt: TGTGCCAGCAGCTTAACATTGCGGGGCACAGATACGCAGTATTTT
j_call: TRBJ1-1; clone_size: -; v_call: TRBV6-1; d_call: -; cdr3_aa: CASKRGTEAFF; cdr3_nt: TGTGCCAGCAAGAGGGGGACTGAAGCTTTCTTT
j_call: TRBJ2-5; clone_size: -; v_call: TRBV24-1; d_call: TRBD1; cdr3_aa: CAASTGGMETQYF; cdr3_nt: TGTGCCGCGTCGACAGGGGGCATGGAGACCCAGTACTTC
j_call: TRBJ2-3; clone_size: -; v_call: TRBV20-1; d_call: -; cdr3_aa: CSATPNTDTQYF; cdr3_nt: TGCAGTGCTACCCCCAACACAGATACGCAGTATTTT
j_call: TRBJ2-7; clone_size: few; v_call: TRBV28; d_call: TRBD1; cdr3_aa: CASSVPGQGLYEQYF; cdr3_nt: TGTGCCAGCAGTGTCCCGGGACAGGGTTTATACGAGCAGTACTTC